Listed below are T cell receptor beta chains from one sample, sequenced in a study of shared clonotypes between healthy human individuals. Some clones are missing from TCRdb's copy, which holds only in-frame ones; the method was immunoSEQ multiplex PCR. This sample has some 2,500,000 clones, with 85% to 95% found just once. The sequencing sample was made of naive CD4+ T cells from PBMCs. These receptors were taken from a young man in good health. Some clones in this sample may be carry-over from other donors' samples. The CDR3 runs from the conserved cysteine through the conserved F or W.

V: TRBV29-1
CDR3: CSVDRGIGTEAFF

V: TRBV5-1
CDR3: CASSTGTATDTQYF

V: TRBV28
CDR3: CASSARQGYTF

V: TRBV5-1
CDR3: CASMRGLAGAYEQYF

V: TRBV28
CDR3: CASSLAGQPQHF

V: TRBV11-2
CDR3: CASRFRTSATDTQYF

V: TRBV18
CDR3: CASSPPGRQETQYF

V: TRBV28
CDR3: CASSELAGASYNEQFF

V: TRBV5-4
CDR3: CASSLDRLVSSPRDYEQYF

V: TRBV5-1
CDR3: CASSGDGNTIYF

V: TRBV19
CDR3: CASGANTEAFF

V: TRBV4-1
CDR3: CASSSGTGNEKLFF

V: TRBV9
CDR3: CASTSGTNKNTGELFF

V: TRBV10-3
CDR3: CATHGQGSSYEQYF

V: TRBV30
CDR3: CAWSTGQSGNTIYF

V: TRBV9
CDR3: CASSVSGDQETQYF

V: TRBV28
CDR3: CASRTGTGVSGANVLTF

V: TRBV28
CDR3: CASHGLRESDAEQFF

V: TRBV6-1
CDR3: CASSDDWRNYGYTF

V: TRBV30
CDR3: CAWWRGAYNEQFF

V: TRBV27
CDR3: CASKELPGQNTGELFF

V: TRBV7-9
CDR3: CASSFEVRTGELFF

V: TRBV7-2
CDR3: CASSLEGVGTEAFF

V: TRBV6-6
CDR3: CASSYSDEEAFF

V: TRBV28
CDR3: CASAGRGADTQYF

V: TRBV18
CDR3: CASSPPTSRGTREQYF

V: TRBV6-5
CDR3: CASSYSGSFPAEQFF

V: TRBV2
CDR3: CASRRRETAGNQPQHF

V: TRBV15
CDR3: CATSRDRPTGDTEAFF

V: TRBV6-5
CDR3: CASSRDSLRGTEAFF

V: TRBV11-2
CDR3: CASSFRDSLGDGTGELFF

V: TRBV6-5
CDR3: CASSYSFGETQYF

V: TRBV7-9
CDR3: CASSRGEGNYGYTF

V: TRBV9
CDR3: CASSVARGRGNQPQHF

V: TRBV14
CDR3: CASSRGTGGHLSYEQYF

V: TRBV4-3
CDR3: CASSQDHDRVPYEQYF

V: TRBV30
CDR3: CAWRKVGDRSYGYTF

V: TRBV11-2
CDR3: CASSLASTVAYNEQFF

V: TRBV7-6
CDR3: CASSLERGTDTQYF

V: TRBV5-1
CDR3: CASSLGAVFFTEAFF

V: TRBV11-2
CDR3: CASSPRTSGSLTDTQYF